The source of this T cell receptor beta chain is a study of long-term antiretroviral therapy in people with HIV. Whole-study results and caveats: Repertoires from HIV showed CDR3 length ranges narrower than those of controls.

At least two post-ART and at least one pre-ART PBMC sample were available for each donor. Sequencing relied on immunoSEQ assay v3.0, run at survey level. Repertoires were generated with immunoSEQ multiplex PCR, while TCRdb's copy carries only in-frame clones and drops some. This table has around 21,000 clones, roughly 80% appearing once. Worth noting for this clone: The antigen remains undetermined.

The V gene end was trimmed by 5 bases and the J gene end by 7 bases; junction bases not matched to a gene: 16. The CDR3 totals 16 residues. Germline-derived CDR1 and CDR2 are SGHTA and FQGNSA. The receptor's source is a woman aged 25-40 years with HIV. Sequences were derived from unsorted PBMCs, sampled 0.2 years after starting antiretroviral therapy. This chain joins TRBV7-2 and TRBJ2-5, with 7 bases matching TRBD1. CDR3 loop: CASSDGQALGLRTQYF. The CDR3 DNA sequence: TGTGCCAGCAGCGACGGACAGGCGCTCGGTTTAAGGACCCAGTACTTC.